This TCR beta chain originates from a study of CDR3 diversity in severe acne (dated by TCRdb to between 2017 and 2020). Library method: PCR. The reads were generated on an Illumina HiSeq 2000. Starting from the raw public reads, TCRdb applied fastp trimming at Q25, assembled clones with MiXCR and retained in-frame beta chains. Entries are consolidated by CDR3 protein sequence, retaining the most common genes and DNA. This sample gives approximately 79,000 distinct CDR3 sequences in total; roughly half of them show up just once. The ten largest account for 9.5% to 13% of the sample. This clonotype was detected only a few times. The antigen it recognizes is unknown. No base qualities exist here, and no much larger clone lies one base off it. This clonotype was obtained from a male donor in good health, serving as a control. Sequenced: blood.

The CDR3 region has the sequence CAISVTQGMETQYF. The DNA sequence is TGTGCCATCAGTGTAACACAGGGGATGGAGACCCAGTACTTC. The chain couples TRBV10-3 to TRBJ2-5; 7 nucleotides in the junction match TRBD1. V trim: 4 bases; J trim: 5 bases; unmatched bases: 7. According to the germline V gene, CDR1 reads ENHRY and CDR2 reads SYGVKD. Including cysteine and phenylalanine, the CDR3 has 14 amino acids. Of the read, only the CDR3 DNA is kept; its 42 bases are in frame from base 1.